The 18 T cell receptor beta chains listed next were all sequenced from one sample in a study of post-analysis software for immune sequencing data. Unique molecular identifiers had been added to the TCR beta cDNA libraries. TCRdb recomputed calls from the PCR reads with MiXCR, one row per CDR3 protein. The sample includes 600,000 to 700,000 distinct CDR3 sequences, more than 50% seen only once; the top ten take around 11%. Whole-study results and caveats: Among 5 or 6 TRBV segments more frequent in patients than controls were TRBV5-6, TRBV5-1 and TRBV20-1.

Their antigen targets remain unknown. Sequencing was carried out using blood. Source of these receptors: a girl aged 2 to 9 with multiple sclerosis.

This clonotype was detected only once. V usage is TRBV6-5 and J usage is TRBJ2-5; the D gene is possibly TRBD1 (6 bases). V was cut by 6 bases and J by 4 bases, with 12 bases left in between. Germline V gives CDR1 MNHEY, CDR2 SVGAGI. The CDR3 is made up of 13 amino acids. The CDR3 DNA is TGTGCCAGCAGCACCGGACAGCCAGAGACCCAGTACTTC. Translating gives CASSTGQPETQYF.

The V and J genes are TRBV6-5 and TRBJ2-4; 7 nucleotides agree with TRBD2. The DNA end favors TRBJ2-5, so the J call may be wrong. Germline CDR1 and CDR2: MNHEY and SVGAGI. The CDR3 extends over 17 amino acids. The CDR3 DNA reads as TGTGCCAGCAGTTGGGCGGGGGTCACACCATCCAAAGAGACCCAGTACTTC. The encoded protein is CASSWAGVTPSKETQYF.

V and J are TRBV2 and TRBJ2-1, with D perhaps assigned TRBD1 or TRBD2 (7 bases each). The CDR3 totals 17 residues. V was trimmed by 7 bases and J by 0 bases, leaving 19 bases between them. CDR1 and CDR2 (germline): SNHLY, FYNNEI. The CDR3 here is CASNRNQGGISYNEQFF. DNA of the CDR3: TGTGCCAGCAATCGCAATCAGGGGGGGATCTCCTACAATGAGCAGTTCTTC. The full variable domain, in which reference TRBV2 and TRBJ2-1 provide the parts outside the CDR3, is EPEVTQTPSHQVTQMGQEVILRCVPISNHLYFYWYRQILGQKVEFLVSFYNNEISEKSEIFDDQFSVERPDGSNFTLKIRSTKLEDSAMYFCASNRNQGGISYNEQFFGPGTRLTVL.

The chain uses TRBV5-1 and TRBJ2-7; a possible D gene is TRBD2 (6 bases). V lost 4 bases, J lost 7 bases, and 21 bases lay in between. This CDR3 has 15 amino acids. Germline assignment: CDR1 SGHRS and CDR2 YFSETQ. CDR3 nucleotide sequence: TGCGCCAGCAGCCCCGGCGATCGGCGGGGCCTAGAGCAGTACTTC. Protein: CASSPGDRRGLEQYF.

Worth noting for this clonotype: An end of the junction differs from the germline gene, which may be a read error. The genes are TRBV11-3 and TRBJ2-3; 8 bases are shared with TRBD2. This CDR3 comprises 15 residues. Germline CDR1 is SGHNT and CDR2 is YENEEA. CDR3 protein: CAGSLGTSGVDTQYF. CDR3 bases: TGTGCCGGCAGCTTGGGTACTAGCGGAGTGGATACGCAGTATTTT.

The CDR3 bases are TGCGCCAGCAGCCAAGAAGGATCCGCCAACTATGGCTACACCTTC. This codes for CASSQEGSANYGYTF. The chain is built from TRBV4-1 and TRBJ1-2; D remains unclear. Deletions cut 0 bases from V and 2 bases from J, with 10 bases between. The CDR3 is 15 residues long. Germline CDR1 is MGHRA and CDR2 is YSYEKL.

The V and J genes are TRBV6-5 and TRBJ1-1, with D uncertain. The germline gives CDR1 MNHEY, CDR2 SVGAGI. With 0 bases removed from V and 5 bases from J, the gap between germline ends came to 7 bases. CDR3 length equals 13 residues. The CDR3 region is CASSYSGLTEAFF. CDR3 DNA sequence: TGTGCCAGCAGTTACTCTGGTTTAACTGAAGCTTTCTTT.

The table lists this clonotype with a count of one. The chain is built from TRBV5-1 and TRBJ2-7; D unclear. CDR1 is SGHRS, CDR2 YFSETQ, per germline. The germline V and J ends were trimmed by 0 bases and 1 base, with 11 bases remaining between them. This CDR3 comprises 15 residues. Here the CDR3 DNA reads TGCGCCAGCAGCTTGGGAAGCGATTCGTCCTACGAGCAGTACTTC. As protein: CASSLGSDSSYEQYF.

The chain joins TRBV29-1 to TRBJ1-2, with D maybe TRBD1 (5 bases). The CDR3 runs to 14 residues. V was pared by 3 bases and J by 4 bases, with 15 bases between. Germline assignment: CDR1 SQVTM and CDR2 ANQGSEA. The CDR3 DNA sequence: TGCAGCGTTGAGTTCGGGGGTCAGAGCTATGGCTACACCTTC. Its protein is CSVEFGGQSYGYTF.

A word on this clonotype: A read error may account for a junction end that differs from germline. V is TRBV5-5 and J is TRBJ1-1; D is unclear. CDR1 and CDR2 (germline): SGHKS, YYEKEE (reference sequence). The CDR3 consists of 13 residues. CDR3 region: CASSLGTNPEAFF. The CDR3 DNA reads TGTGCCAGCAGCTTGGGCACGAACCCTGAAGCTTTCTTT.

The chain recombines TRBV5-6 with TRBJ2-6; D not certain. The germline V gene encodes CDR1 SGHDT and CDR2 YYEEEE. This CDR3 region has 18 residues. The V and J ends lost 5 bases and 0 bases respectively, with 18 bases between them. CDR3 coding DNA: TGTGCCAGCAGTTACACCACCGGGCCCATCTCTGGGGCCAACGTCCTGACTTTC. It is translated as CASSYTTGPISGANVLTF.

V gene TRBV7-9 combines with J gene TRBJ2-2; 10 bases are shared with TRBD1. The V gene end was trimmed by 5 bases and the J gene end by 4 bases; junction bases not matched to a gene: 1. Germline CDR1 reads SEHNR; CDR2 reads FQNEAQ (reference sequence). The CDR3 spans 14 residues. In DNA form, the CDR3 reads TGTGCCAGCAGCGACAGGGGGCGCACCGGGGAGCTGTTTTTT. Translated: CASSDRGRTGELFF.

The chain joins TRBV4-1 to TRBJ2-7; D not resolved. V dropped 1 base and J dropped 5 bases, with 15 bases sitting between them. This CDR3 has 15 amino acids. CDR1 and CDR2 (germline): MGHRA, YSYEKL. This chain's CDR3 is CASSQGMSSTHEQYF. The CDR3 DNA is TGCGCCAGCAGCCAAGGGATGAGTTCCACCCACGAGCAGTACTTC.

The chain employs TRBV3-1 and TRBJ2-7; 10 bases are shared with TRBD2. The V and J ends lost 2 bases and 1 base, in that order; junction bases with no gene match: 2. CDR3 length equals 15 residues. In germline, CDR1 is LGHDT, CDR2 YNNKEL (reference sequence). CDR3: CASSQWTSGSYEQYF. CDR3 in DNA: TGTGCCAGCAGCCAATGGACTAGCGGATCCTACGAGCAGTACTTC.

The chain carries TRBV5-1 and TRBJ2-7; weak D call: TRBD2 (7 bases). The closer fit of TRBJ2-4 to the DNA end suggests the J call may be wrong. The CDR3 has 16 residues. Germline assignment: CDR1 SGHRS and CDR2 YFSETQ. The CDR3 nucleotides read TGCGCCAGCAGCCAAGGGGGGGATCCGCGGGAAAACATTCAGTACTTC. Encoded protein: CASSQGGDPRENIQYF.

The genes are TRBV29-1 and TRBJ2-3, with 9 bases fitting TRBD1. From germline, CDR1 is SQVTM and CDR2 ANQGSEA. This CDR3 has 15 residues. V lost 4 bases to trimming and J lost 1 base; unmatched junction nucleotides: 6. The chain's CDR3 is CSVATGGAGTDTQYF. CDR3 coding DNA: TGCAGCGTTGCAACAGGGGGCGCCGGCACAGATACGCAGTATTTT.

This chain connects TRBV4-1 to TRBJ1-1, with D hard to call. Trimming cost V 1 base and J 8 bases, with 17 bases left between them. This CDR3 spans 15 amino acids. In germline, CDR1 is MGHRA, CDR2 YSYEKL. CDR3 bases: TGCGCCAGCAGCCAAGGGGAGACGGTCCCTGTCGAAGCTTTCTTT. It is translated as CASSQGETVPVEAFF.

The chain couples TRBV12-3 or TRBV12-4 to TRBJ2-1; 10 nucleotides match TRBD2. V was clipped by 9 bases and J by 3 bases; unmatched bases: 5. The CDR3 is 14 residues long. The DNA of the CDR3 is TGTGCCAGTCTGCGGACTAGCGGCTACAATGAGCAGTTCTTC. Amino acids: CASLRTSGYNEQFF.